This T cell receptor beta chain was recorded in a study of human CD8 memory T cell subsets. Notes on the study in general: Although both stem-like subsets shared clonotypes with effector memory cells, the stem-like memory and precursor exhausted T cell repertoires overlapped only minimally with each other.

Scientists made TCR beta libraries using UMI-labeled 5' RACE. After re-calling the 5' RACE reads, TCRdb lists one entry per CDR3 protein, DNA absent. The sample's table shows several thousand distinct CDR3 sequences. In regard to this clonotype: Its antigen is unknown.

Designated as TPEX, the CCR7+ PD-1+ TIGIT+ early memory CD8+ T cells showed dysfunctional, exhausted-like traits. Extraction of RNA, which was performed with an RNeasy Mini Kit, drew on duplicate vials of about 160,000 sorted CD8+ T cells per subset. Sequencing used CD8+ T cells from PBMCs. The source of this sequence is a human donor in good health.

The CDR3 is CASSRLAGTNTGELFF. The chain employs TRBV7-9 and TRBJ2-2; TCRdb's D call of TRBD2 is untestable without DNA. The CDR3 runs to 16 residues. Germline lookup yields CDR1 SEHNR and CDR2 FQNEAQ (reference sequence).